This note documents a single TCR beta chain sequence. It has no known antigen specificity. No much larger clonotype is one base removed from it; base qualities were not supplied. The sample belongs to a study of blood T cell repertoires in COVID-19 (dated by TCRdb to 2020 to 2022). General notes on the study: Samples from collaborators originated in the United States, Italy and Spain and spanned both the acute and convalescent phases of COVID-19. The sample metadata nearly always contained a de-identified subject ID, COVID-19 status, age in years and sex. Where HLA class I and class II types were available, the types were taken from metadata supplied by the sample provider, not from assay-based typing. The repertoires were released in a freely available public database intended as a resource for research on the immune response to SARS-CoV-2. The material from the prospective study consisted of cDNA or gDNA derived from T cells, B-cell-depleted T cells, or PBMCs. The samples were drawn from the first 160 participants of the ongoing ImmuneRACE study and from roughly 1,300 subjects provided by 6 global collaborators. The dataset comprised deeply sampled blood TCRbeta repertoires from subjects exposed to, actively infected with, or recovered from COVID-19.

Each collaborating institution followed its own protocols to collect whole blood in K2EDTA tubes. For TCRbeta analysis, collaborators shipped samples as frozen whole blood, isolated PBMCs, or DNA extracted from either of those sample types. The study at large found these results: The quantity of clinical and demographic metadata differed by source and by participant and was supplied without curation.

TCRbeta CDR3 regions were amplified from genomic DNA using the immunoSEQ Assay, a bias-controlled multiplex PCR. The paper's data handling went like this. The number of nucleated cells in each sample was estimated by amplification of reference gene primers within the assay. Sequence reads were collapsed and filtered to measure the absolute abundance of every unique TCRbeta CDR3 rearrangement. For each sample, productive Simpson clonality was calculated by taking the square root of Simpson's diversity index across productive rearrangements. Imported from immuneACCESS, the table was reduced by TCRdb to in-frame sequences with V and J called. These copies leave out some clones; in studies compared against another copy, an unresolved V gene accounts for under half, and the cause of the remainder is not known. That table is the source of V, J and clone size, and D and trimming were worked out from the DNA. Recorded for this sample are roughly 100,000 clones; 84% of them occurred a single time. Jointly, the top ten make up over 20% of the sample.

V loses 2 bases of germline sequence and J loses 7 bases, and the interval between the two ends is 11 bases. The germline V gene sets CDR1 to SGHDN and CDR2 to FVKESK. Reading from cysteine to phenylalanine, the CDR3 counts 13 amino acids. Here the CDR3 DNA is all that survives: 39 bases in frame from base 1. The sample was peripheral blood. Recombination joined TRBV14 with TRBJ2-5; the D gene identity is not certain. The origin of this receptor is a man between 60 and 70 years old with acute or convalescent COVID-19. The DNA is as follows: TGTGCCAGCAGCCAACGCTGGTTCGGGACCCAGTACTTC. Protein translation: CASSQRWFGTQYF.